A single sample gave rise to the 2 T cell receptor beta chains below, sequenced in a study of siplizumab effects on memory and regulatory T cells. Profiling relied on immunoSEQ multiplex PCR, and the TCRdb table lists in-frame clones only, not all of them. The sample has 100,000 or so clones; about 91% are singletons. Material: Tregs sorted from blood. The origin of the receptors is a human donor in good health.

The V call is TRBV30, the J call TRBJ2-5, with D perhaps matching TRBD2 (5 bases). V dropped 2 bases and J dropped 1 base, with 8 bases sitting between them. This CDR3 contains 13 residues. Germline CDR1 reads GTSNPN; CDR2 reads SVGIG (reference sequence). The CDR3 coding sequence is TGTGCCTGGAGTATCGGGGTCCAAGAGACCCAGTACTTC. Translation: CAWSIGVQETQYF.

On this clone: Its ends do not fully match the called genes, so a read error is possible. CDR3 amino acids: CASNLARSRGELFF. The CDR3 bases are TGTGCCAGCAACTTAGCCAGAAGTCGCGGGGAGCTGTTTTTT. The V and J genes are TRBV7-2 and TRBJ2-2; D uncertain. CDR1 is SGHTA, CDR2 FQGNSA, per germline. The CDR3 consists of 14 residues.